The subject of this entry is one T cell receptor (beta chain). As yet, its antigen is unknown. This entry belongs to a study of radiation and T cells in renal cell carcinoma. Study-level information: Nephrectomy followed 15 Gy stereotactic body radiation by 4 weeks.

Study findings and constraints: In blood, top tumor clones expanded by 2 weeks, shrinking by 4.

The assay was immunoSEQ multiplex PCR, and TCRdb's table has in-frame clones only and misses some. The sample consists of around 140,000 clones, about 87% of them appearing once. The sample's time point: baseline pretreatment blood. Treatment defined: 15 Gy SBRT to primary tumor, nephrectomy 4 weeks later. Radiation-treated patients gave blood at baseline, week 2 and week 4. Clear cell pathology was present in this patient's renal cell carcinoma. The material was blood, obtained from a patient whose treatment included radiotherapy and nephrectomy. This sequence originates from a woman between 70 and 85 years old with renal cell carcinoma.

DNA of the CDR3: TGTGCCAGCAGTTCATCCGGGACAGGGGGACCCGAAGCTTTCTTT. Its protein is CASSSSGTGGPEAFF. The chain carries TRBV6-6 and TRBJ1-1; 11 bases are shared with TRBD1. Looked up from germline, CDR1 is MNHNY and CDR2 is SVGAGI (reference sequence). V dropped 4 bases and J dropped 8; count of bases not matched to a gene: 9. This CDR3 region has 15 residues.